A single sample gave rise to the 2 T cell receptor beta chains below, sequenced in a study of cytomegalovirus exposure and HLA in healthy donors. The PCR was carried out with 60 Vbeta primers and 13 Jbeta primers. Sequencing was performed with immunoSEQ multiplex PCR; in TCRdb, only in-frame clones are kept and a portion is missing. The sample contains 150,000 to 200,000 clones, approximately 76% of which appear only once. The sample taken for sequencing was PBMCs. The receptor source for this set is a female donor in good health and CMV-seronegative.

In this sample, this clone turned up a few times. The rearrangement uses TRBV5-6 and TRBJ2-3; 9 positions agree with TRBD2. V was pared by 5 bases and J by 6 bases, with 10 bases of the junction left unmatched. The CDR3 consists of 15 residues. Germline V gene sequence: CDR1 SGHDT, CDR2 YYEEEE. This chain's CDR3 is CASRPLAGGLDTQYF. CDR3 DNA: TGTGCCAGCAGGCCACTAGCGGGTGGTTTGGATACGCAGTATTTT.

This chain joins TRBV2 and TRBJ1-5; 8 bases agree with TRBD1. Germline CDR1 and CDR2: SNHLY and FYNNEI. Losses at the gene ends were 8 bases for V and 2 bases for J; bases not matched to a gene: 8. This CDR3 spans 15 amino acids. The CDR3 here is CASGRGQGGNQPQHF. The CDR3 DNA is TGTGCCAGCGGTAGAGGACAGGGAGGCAATCAGCCCCAGCATTTT.